These 5 T cell receptor beta chains originate from one sample sequenced in a study of blood T cell repertoires in COVID-19. TCRdb keeps only in-frame clones here, not all; method: immunoSEQ multiplex PCR. The sample shows 89,000 or so clones, roughly 82% of them seen only once. The sample comprised peripheral blood. The source is a man aged 45-65 years with active COVID-19.

V gene TRBV6-2 or TRBV6-3 combines with J gene TRBJ1-1; 8 nucleotides match TRBD1. The germline V gene encodes CDR1 MNHEY and CDR2 SVGEGT. The CDR3 contains 14 residues. The V segment lost 4 bases and the J segment 5 bases; nucleotides outside the gene matches: 6. The chain's CDR3 is CASSFQGAETEAFF. The CDR3 DNA is TGTGCCAGCAGTTTTCAGGGGGCGGAAACTGAAGCTTTCTTT.

The chain recombines TRBV7-2 with TRBJ2-1; TRBD2 matches at 7 bases. The CDR3 is 16 amino acids. Germline V gene lookup returns CDR1 SGHTA and CDR2 FQGNSA. The ends lost 1 base at V and 2 bases at J; junction bases unmatched: 5. CDR3 loop: CASSLGGTSAYNEQFF. Here the CDR3 DNA reads TGTGCCAGCAGCTTAGGCGGAACTAGCGCCTACAATGAGCAGTTCTTC.

This chain uses TRBV5-1 with TRBJ1-1; D perhaps matches TRBD1 (6 bases). V was cut by 4 bases and J by 1 base, with 17 bases left in between. The CDR3 is made up of 16 amino acids. The germline V gene has CDR1 SGHRS and CDR2 YFSETQ. DNA for the CDR3: TGCGCCAGCAGCGAACAGGGAATAAAAGGGAACACTGAAGCTTTCTTT. This codes for CASSEQGIKGNTEAFF.

Here the CDR3 DNA reads TGTGCCAGTGGACAGGGGAGGGGACAAGAGACCCAGTACTTC. Translation gives CASGQGRGQETQYF. This chain joins TRBV19 and TRBJ2-5; TRBD1 agrees at 9 bases. Germline CDR1 reads LNHDA; CDR2 reads SQIVND (reference sequence). V lost 8 bases, J lost 2 bases, and 6 bases stayed unmatched. This CDR3 has 14 amino acids.

The chain links TRBV5-1 to TRBJ2-7; 8 bases line up with TRBD2. Trimming cost V 0 bases and J 6 bases; bases outside gene matches: 8. Germline values: CDR1 SGHRS, CDR2 YFSETQ. This CDR3 spans 15 amino acids. Here the CDR3 reads CASSLGLARFTEQYF. CDR3 DNA sequence: TGCGCCAGCAGCTTGGGACTAGCGAGATTCACCGAGCAGTACTTC.